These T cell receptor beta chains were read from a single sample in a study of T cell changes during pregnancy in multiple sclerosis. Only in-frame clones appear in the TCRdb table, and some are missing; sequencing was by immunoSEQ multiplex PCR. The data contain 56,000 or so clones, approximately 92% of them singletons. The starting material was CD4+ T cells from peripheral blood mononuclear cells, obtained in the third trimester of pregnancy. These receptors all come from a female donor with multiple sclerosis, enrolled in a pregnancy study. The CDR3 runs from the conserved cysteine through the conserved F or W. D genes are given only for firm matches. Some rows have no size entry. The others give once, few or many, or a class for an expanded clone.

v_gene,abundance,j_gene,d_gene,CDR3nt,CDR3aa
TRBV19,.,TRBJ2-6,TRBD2,TGTGCCACCCAACTAGGCCGGGGGGTTGGGGCCAACGTCCTGACTTTC,CATQLGRGVGANVLTF
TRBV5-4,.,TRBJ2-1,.,TGTGCCAGCACCAGGGACTTGATAGGCGACTCGCTCGAGCAGTTCTTC,CASTRDLIGDSLEQFF
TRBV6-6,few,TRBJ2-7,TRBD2,TGTGCCAGCAGTTATAGCGGGACTGGACCCTACGAGCAGTACTTC,CASSYSGTGPYEQYF
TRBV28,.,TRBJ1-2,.,TGTGCCAGCACTCGTGGTGGGTTGGGGGGTAGAAACTATGGCTACACCTTC,CASTRGGLGGRNYGYTF
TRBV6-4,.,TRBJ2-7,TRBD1,TGTGCCAGCAACCTACAGGGGGATCTAGCCTCCGAGCAGTACTTC,CASNLQGDLASEQYF
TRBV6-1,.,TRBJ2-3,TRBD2,TGTGCCAGCAGTGAAGCGGCGGGAGGCACAGATACGCAGTATTTT,CASSEAAGGTDTQYF
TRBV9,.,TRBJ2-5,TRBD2,TGTGCCAGCAGCGCGGACCCACCGGGACTAGTGCGCGAGACCCAGTACTTC,CASSADPPGLVRETQYF
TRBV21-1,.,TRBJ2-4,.,TGTGACTCACTCCGGGGTCTTCAGTACTTC,CDSLRGLQYF
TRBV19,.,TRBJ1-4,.,TGTGCCAGTAGTATTGGAGGTTCTGAAAAACTGTTTTTT,CASSIGGSEKLFF
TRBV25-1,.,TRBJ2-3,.,TGTGCCAGCAGTACATTCGGGACTCCCACTGATACGCAGTATTTT,CASSTFGTPTDTQYF
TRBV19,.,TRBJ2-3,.,TGTGCCAGCCGGTCAGGGCATTTACCAGATACGCAGTATTTT,CASRSGHLPDTQYF
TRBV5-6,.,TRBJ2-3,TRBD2,TGTGCCAGCAGCCTAGGACTAGTTGGGACCACAGATACGCAGTATTTT,CASSLGLVGTTDTQYF
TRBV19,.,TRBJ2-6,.,TGTGCCAGTAGTATAGACAGAACGGGTCTAAAAGGGGCCAACGTCCTGACTTTC,CASSIDRTGLKGANVLTF
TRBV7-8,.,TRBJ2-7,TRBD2,TGTGCCAGCAGCATAGGGGCGGGAGGACTCTACGAGCAGTACTTC,CASSIGAGGLYEQYF
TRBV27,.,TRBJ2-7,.,TGTGCCAGCAGAACAGGGTCCACCGAGCAGTACTTC,CASRTGSTEQYF
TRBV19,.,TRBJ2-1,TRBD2,TGTGCCAGTAGTGTCCTTAGCGGGAGGAACGGGAGGAATGAGCAGTTCTTC,CASSVLSGRNGRNEQFF
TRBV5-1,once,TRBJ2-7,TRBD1,TGCGCCAGCAGCCTGGGTGGGACAGGGATTTACGAGCAGTACTTC,CASSLGGTGIYEQYF
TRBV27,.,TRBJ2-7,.,TGTGCCAGCAGAGCAGGGGCGATGGCTCTCGAGCAGTACTTC,CASRAGAMALEQYF
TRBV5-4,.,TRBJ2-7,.,TGTGCCAGCAGCCCTGGGGCGCAGCTTGGGGACGAGCAGTACTTC,CASSPGAQLGDEQYF
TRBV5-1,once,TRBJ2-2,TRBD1,TGCGCCAGCAGCTTGGGGCCCCCAGGGGGAAACACCGGGGAGCTGTTTTTT,CASSLGPPGGNTGELFF
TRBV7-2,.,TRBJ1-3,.,TGTGCCAGCAGCTTACGTAACTATAACACCATATATTTT,CASSLRNYNTIYF
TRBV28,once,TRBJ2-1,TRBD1,TGTGCCAGCAGTTCGGCAGGGGGCTCCTACAATGAGCAGTTCTTC,CASSSAGGSYNEQFF
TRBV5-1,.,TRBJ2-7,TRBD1,TGCGCCAGCAGCAGGAGTCCCGGGACAGGGATCTACGAGCAGTACTTC,CASSRSPGTGIYEQYF
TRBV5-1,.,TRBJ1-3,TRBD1,TGCGCCAGCAGCATCGGGACAGCTGGAAACACCATATATTTT,CASSIGTAGNTIYF
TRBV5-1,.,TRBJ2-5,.,TGCGCCAGCAGCCTTGGATCAGGGACCCAGTACTTC,CASSLGSGTQYF
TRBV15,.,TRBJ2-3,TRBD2,TGTGCCACCAGCAGAGACCTAGCGGCAGATACGCAGTATTTT,CATSRDLAADTQYF
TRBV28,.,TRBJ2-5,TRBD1,TGTGCCAGCAGTCCCAGACAGGGGCGAGAGACCCAGTACTTC,CASSPRQGRETQYF
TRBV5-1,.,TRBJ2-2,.,TGCGCCAGCAGCTTGCGCGGGGAGCTGTTTTTT,CASSLRGELFF
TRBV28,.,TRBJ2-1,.,TGTGCCAGCAGCCAACCAGGGGTGGGTAGGCATGAGCAGTTCTTC,CASSQPGVGRHEQFF
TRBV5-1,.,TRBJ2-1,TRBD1,TGCGCCAGCAGCTCCGTTACAGGGGTCGGTGAGCAGTTCTTC,CASSSVTGVGEQFF
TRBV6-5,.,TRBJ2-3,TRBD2,TGTGCCAGCAGCCTCGCTAGCGGGAGACATACGCAGTATTTT,CASSLASGRHTQYF
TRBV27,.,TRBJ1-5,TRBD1,TGTGCCAGCAGTTTAATGACAGGGGACCAGCCCCAGCATTTT,CASSLMTGDQPQHF
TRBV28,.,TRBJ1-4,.,TGTGCCAGCAGGCAGACAGGAGTAAAACTGTTTTTT,CASRQTGVKLFF
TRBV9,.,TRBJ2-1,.,TGTGCCAGCAGCGGGGACTCATCCTACAATGAGCAGTTCTTC,CASSGDSSYNEQFF
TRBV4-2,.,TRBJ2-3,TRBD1,TGTGCCAGCAGCCAAACAGGGGGCCGGACAGATACGCAGTATTTT,CASSQTGGRTDTQYF
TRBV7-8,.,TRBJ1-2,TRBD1,TGTGCCAGCAGCTTAGCGGGACAGGGGAGTTATGGCTACACCTTC,CASSLAGQGSYGYTF
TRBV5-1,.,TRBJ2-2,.,TGCGCCAGCAGCTTTTCCCTCGGCAGGGTAGTTCCGAACACCGGGGAGCTGTTTTTT,CASSFSLGRVVPNTGELFF
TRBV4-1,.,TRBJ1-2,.,TGCGCCAGCAGCCAAGTCGGGAACTATGGCTACACCTTC,CASSQVGNYGYTF
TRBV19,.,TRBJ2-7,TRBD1,TGTGCCAGTAGTAGACAGGGCTTCTACGAGCAGTACTTC,CASSRQGFYEQYF
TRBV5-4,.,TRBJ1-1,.,TGTGCCAGCAGCTTGAGGGGTCCGAACACTGAAGCTTTCTTT,CASSLRGPNTEAFF
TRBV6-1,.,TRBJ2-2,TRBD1,TGTGCCAGCAGTGAAAACAGGGGTAGGACCGGGGAGCTGTTTTTT,CASSENRGRTGELFF
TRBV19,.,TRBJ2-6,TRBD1,TGTGCCAGTAGTACTCGGACAGGGGGTTCTTCTGGGGCCAACGTCCTGACTTTC,CASSTRTGGSSGANVLTF
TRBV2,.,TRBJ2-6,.,TGTGCCAGCAGTCGACTGATCTCTGGGGCCAACGTCCTGACTTTC,CASSRLISGANVLTF
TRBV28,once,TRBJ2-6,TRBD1,TGTGCCAGCAGGCCGGGACAGCGCCTCTCTGGGGCCAACGTCCTGACTTTC,CASRPGQRLSGANVLTF
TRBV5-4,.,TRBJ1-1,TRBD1,TGTGCCAGCAGCAGGACAGGGGGCACTGAAGCTTTCTTT,CASSRTGGTEAFF